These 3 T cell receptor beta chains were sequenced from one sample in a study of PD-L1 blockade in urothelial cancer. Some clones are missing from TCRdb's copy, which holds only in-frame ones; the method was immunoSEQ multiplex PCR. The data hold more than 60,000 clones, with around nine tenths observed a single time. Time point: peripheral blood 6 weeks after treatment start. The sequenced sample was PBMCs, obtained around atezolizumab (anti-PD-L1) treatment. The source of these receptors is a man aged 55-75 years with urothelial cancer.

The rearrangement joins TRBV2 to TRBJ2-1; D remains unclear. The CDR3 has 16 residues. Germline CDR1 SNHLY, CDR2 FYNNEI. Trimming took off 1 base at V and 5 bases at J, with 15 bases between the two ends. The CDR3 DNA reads TGTGCCAGCAGTGAAGATCCGGGTTCCATCCACAATGAGCAGTTCTTC. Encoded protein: CASSEDPGSIHNEQFF.

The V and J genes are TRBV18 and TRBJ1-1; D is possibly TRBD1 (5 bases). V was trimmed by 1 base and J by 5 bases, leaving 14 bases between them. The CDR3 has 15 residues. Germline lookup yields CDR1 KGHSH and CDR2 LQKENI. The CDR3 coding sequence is TGTGCCAGCTCACCACTGGGCAGGGCTGGGACTGAAGCTTTCTTT. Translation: CASSPLGRAGTEAFF.

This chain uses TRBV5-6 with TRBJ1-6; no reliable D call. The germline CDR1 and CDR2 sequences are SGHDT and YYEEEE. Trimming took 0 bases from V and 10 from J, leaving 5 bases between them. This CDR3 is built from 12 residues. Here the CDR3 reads CASSLVGSPLHF. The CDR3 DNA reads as TGTGCCAGCAGCTTGGTCGGGTCACCCCTCCACTTT.